The sequence of this T cell receptor beta chain was determined in a study of shared clonotypes between healthy human individuals. Across the whole study: Samples came from two female and a few male donors aged 18 to 49.

Points on this clone: Its specificity is not known.

General study findings and limits: For sorted subsets, rarefaction showed incomplete sequencing despite large depth.

Repertoires were generated with immunoSEQ multiplex PCR, while TCRdb's copy carries only in-frame clones and drops some. Of more than 2 million clones listed, 80% to 95% are singletons. Germline V lookup: CDR1 ENHRY, CDR2 SYGVKD. The CDR3 spans 12 residues. V shed 3 bases and J shed 5 bases, with 7 bases lying between them. CD45RO-negative, CCR7-selected cells formed the naive CD8 fraction, which excluded terminally differentiated effector memory CD45RA+ cells. This receptor was obtained from a man aged 18 to 29 in good health. Some clones in this sample may be carry-over from other donors' samples. The material sequenced was naive CD8+ T cells from PBMCs. The rearrangement uses TRBV10-3 and TRBJ1-2; D ambiguous. This CDR3 is CAISDTEYGYTF. DNA of the CDR3: TGTGCCATCAGTGATACCGAATATGGCTACACCTTC.